This T cell receptor beta chain stems from a study of Graves' ophthalmopathy and Graves' hyperthyroidism. About the study: Peripheral blood samples were taken at initial diagnosis, before any treatment.

This clonotype was counted ten times or more. For repertoire sequencing, the TCR beta CDR3 regions were amplified from RNA transcripts. HTBI primers were used in a first-round RT-PCR, which preceded a second-round multiplex PCR. MiXCR, run by TCRdb on the multiplex PCR reads, gives a single entry per CDR3 protein. The top ten hold approximately 7.7% of the sample, which has under 800,000 distinct CDR3 sequences, roughly 20% seen once. Hyperthyroidism was considered stable when no ophthalmopathy appeared within 18 months of follow-up. Symptoms, serum thyroxine and TRAb, thyroid ultrasound, and orbital computed tomography formed the diagnostic basis. Isolation of PBMCs was performed using 10 ml of fresh peripheral blood. This CDR3 has 14 residues. V was trimmed by 4 bases and J by 0 bases, leaving 9 bases between them. From germline, CDR1 is MNHEY and CDR2 SVGEGT.

The chain couples TRBV6-2 or TRBV6-3 to TRBJ1-1; D unresolved. Sequences were obtained from peripheral blood. The sequence derives from a woman younger than 30 with stable Graves' hyperthyroidism. Some clones in this sample may be carry-over from other donors' samples. For the CDR3, the DNA is TGTGCCAGCAGTTCCTCGGTGGTGAACACTGAAGCTTTCTTT. Protein sequence: CASSSSVVNTEAFF.